This is a list of T cell receptor beta chains from one sample in a study of T cell clonotyping in hematopoietic cell transplantation. Using immunoSEQ multiplex PCR, the repertoire was profiled, and TCRdb retains in-frame clones only, with some absent. The sample has approximately 20,000 clones, about 82% seen once. Sequencing used peripheral blood mononuclear cells, obtained before stem cell transplant. The source of these receptors is a man aged 45 to 65 with acute myeloid leukemia. Some clones in this sample may be carry-over from other donors' samples. Each CDR3 is given with its conserved first and last residue. Each record gives: D gene, clone size, V gene, J gene, CDR3 protein, CDR3 DNA. D genes are given only for firm matches. Where a row states a size, it is once, few, many or the class of an expanded clone; other rows omit it.

d_call: .; clone_size: .; v_call: TRBV19; j_call: TRBJ2-7; cdr3_aa: CASSSDGISYEQYF; cdr3_nt: TGTGCCAGTAGTTCGGACGGAATCTCCTACGAGCAGTACTTC
d_call: .; clone_size: .; v_call: TRBV9; j_call: TRBJ1-5; cdr3_aa: CASSSPPALGQPQHF; cdr3_nt: TGTGCCAGCAGCTCCCCCCCAGCCCTAGGACAGCCCCAGCATTTT
d_call: TRBD1; clone_size: .; v_call: TRBV5-1; j_call: TRBJ2-1; cdr3_aa: CASSPVGTGDSEQFF; cdr3_nt: TGCGCCAGCAGCCCGGTGGGGACAGGGGATAGTGAGCAGTTCTTC
d_call: .; clone_size: .; v_call: TRBV29-1; j_call: TRBJ1-1; cdr3_aa: CSVVGWGRGTEAFF; cdr3_nt: TGCAGCGTTGTCGGGTGGGGGCGCGGCACTGAAGCTTTCTTT
d_call: .; clone_size: few; v_call: TRBV7-8; j_call: TRBJ2-1; cdr3_aa: CASSTDAGYNEQFF; cdr3_nt: TGTGCCAGCAGCACCGACGCGGGATACAATGAGCAGTTCTTC
d_call: .; clone_size: .; v_call: TRBV7-9; j_call: TRBJ2-1; cdr3_aa: CASGRPGAGNEQFF; cdr3_nt: TGTGCCAGCGGGCGCCCCGGGGCTGGGAATGAGCAGTTCTTC
d_call: TRBD1; clone_size: once; v_call: TRBV4-1; j_call: TRBJ1-6; cdr3_aa: CASSQDQGGNSPLHF; cdr3_nt: TGCGCCAGCAGCCAAGATCAGGGGGGTAATTCACCCCTCCACTTT
d_call: .; clone_size: .; v_call: TRBV13; j_call: TRBJ1-1; cdr3_aa: CASSSVDLDTEAFF; cdr3_nt: TGTGCCAGCAGCTCCGTGGATTTGGACACTGAAGCTTTCTTT
d_call: TRBD1; clone_size: .; v_call: TRBV2; j_call: TRBJ2-7; cdr3_aa: CASSPRGTGGLQQYF; cdr3_nt: TGTGCCAGCAGCCCTAGGGGGACAGGGGGCTTACAGCAGTACTTC
d_call: TRBD1; clone_size: .; v_call: TRBV4-1; j_call: TRBJ1-4; cdr3_aa: CASSQVLVDRAKKLFF; cdr3_nt: TGCGCCAGCAGCCAAGTCCTAGTTGACAGGGCCAAAAAACTGTTTTTT
d_call: .; clone_size: .; v_call: TRBV4-1; j_call: TRBJ2-3; cdr3_aa: CASSQESGTATDTQYF; cdr3_nt: TGCGCCAGCAGCCAAGAATCCGGGACGGCCACAGATACGCAGTATTTT
d_call: TRBD2; clone_size: .; v_call: TRBV4-2; j_call: TRBJ2-2; cdr3_aa: CASSPRLAGDSGELFF; cdr3_nt: TGTGCCAGCAGCCCACGACTAGCGGGGGATTCCGGGGAGCTGTTTTTT
d_call: .; clone_size: few; v_call: TRBV5-1; j_call: TRBJ1-6; cdr3_aa: CASSPLRSDDNSPLHF; cdr3_nt: TGCGCCAGCAGCCCCCTCCGATCGGATGATAATTCACCCCTCCACTTT
d_call: .; clone_size: .; v_call: TRBV4-3; j_call: TRBJ2-7; cdr3_aa: CASSQSVGRQYEQYF; cdr3_nt: TGCGCCAGCAGCCAGTCCGTAGGACGCCAGTACGAGCAGTACTTC
d_call: .; clone_size: .; v_call: TRBV28; j_call: TRBJ1-5; cdr3_aa: CASSSTVSNQPQHF; cdr3_nt: TGTGCCAGCAGTTCGACAGTTAGCAATCAGCCCCAGCATTTT
d_call: TRBD1; clone_size: few; v_call: TRBV19; j_call: TRBJ1-5; cdr3_aa: CATSKGQTVEDNQPQHF; cdr3_nt: TGTGCCACCTCAAAGGGACAGACGGTCGAGGACAATCAGCCCCAGCATTTT
d_call: .; clone_size: .; v_call: TRBV27; j_call: TRBJ2-5; cdr3_aa: CASSLSPQETQYF; cdr3_nt: TGTGCCAGCAGTTTAAGTCCTCAAGAGACCCAGTACTTC
d_call: TRBD1; clone_size: .; v_call: TRBV30; j_call: TRBJ1-1; cdr3_aa: CAWMDRWNTEAFF; cdr3_nt: TGTGCCTGGATGGACAGGTGGAACACTGAAGCTTTCTTT
d_call: .; clone_size: .; v_call: TRBV7-6; j_call: TRBJ2-2; cdr3_aa: CASSLSGAGELFF; cdr3_nt: TGTGCCAGCAGCTTATCCGGGGCAGGCGAGCTGTTTTTT
d_call: .; clone_size: .; v_call: TRBV5-6; j_call: TRBJ1-2; cdr3_aa: CASAAGGGNGYTF; cdr3_nt: TGTGCCAGCGCGGCCGGGGGAGGCAATGGCTACACCTTC
d_call: TRBD1; clone_size: .; v_call: TRBV9; j_call: TRBJ1-2; cdr3_aa: CASSVGQGANYGYTF; cdr3_nt: TGTGCCAGCAGCGTCGGACAGGGTGCTAACTATGGCTACACCTTC
d_call: TRBD2; clone_size: .; v_call: TRBV2; j_call: TRBJ2-2; cdr3_aa: CASTSGGYTGELFF; cdr3_nt: TGTGCCAGCACTAGCGGGGGATACACCGGGGAGCTGTTTTTT
d_call: TRBD1; clone_size: .; v_call: TRBV5-4; j_call: TRBJ1-1; cdr3_aa: CASSWGTGEHTEAFF; cdr3_nt: TGTGCCAGCAGCTGGGGGACAGGAGAGCACACTGAAGCTTTCTTT
d_call: TRBD1; clone_size: .; v_call: TRBV9; j_call: TRBJ1-1; cdr3_aa: CASSVGTGGSEAFF; cdr3_nt: TGTGCCAGCAGCGTAGGGACAGGGGGATCTGAAGCTTTCTTT
d_call: TRBD1; clone_size: .; v_call: TRBV10-3; j_call: TRBJ1-2; cdr3_aa: CAISGGDRAHYGYTF; cdr3_nt: TGTGCCATCAGCGGTGGGGACAGGGCGCACTATGGCTACACCTTC
d_call: .; clone_size: .; v_call: TRBV6-1; j_call: TRBJ2-3; cdr3_aa: CASSEALRDYTQYF; cdr3_nt: TGTGCCAGCAGTGAAGCGCTTCGGGATTATACGCAGTATTTT
d_call: .; clone_size: .; v_call: TRBV27; j_call: TRBJ1-1; cdr3_aa: CASSLTRGNTEAFF; cdr3_nt: TGTGCCAGCAGTTTAACCAGGGGGAACACTGAAGCTTTCTTT
d_call: TRBD1; clone_size: .; v_call: TRBV4-1; j_call: TRBJ2-1; cdr3_aa: CASSQDRDRGFDEQFF; cdr3_nt: TGCGCCAGCAGCCAAGATCGGGACAGGGGATTCGATGAGCAGTTCTTC
d_call: .; clone_size: .; v_call: TRBV9; j_call: TRBJ1-6; cdr3_aa: CASSLGAPRSNSPLHF; cdr3_nt: TGTGCCAGCAGCCTAGGGGCACCGAGATCAAATTCACCCCTCCACTTT
d_call: .; clone_size: .; v_call: TRBV2; j_call: TRBJ2-3; cdr3_aa: CASSVSAGSTDTQYF; cdr3_nt: TGTGCCAGCAGTGTCTCGGCAGGGAGCACAGATACGCAGTATTTT
d_call: .; clone_size: few; v_call: TRBV4-3; j_call: TRBJ2-3; cdr3_aa: CASSPRDGGRSTDTQYF; cdr3_nt: TGCGCCAGCAGCCCAAGGGACGGGGGCCGAAGCACAGATACGCAGTATTTT
d_call: .; clone_size: .; v_call: TRBV23-1; j_call: TRBJ2-7; cdr3_aa: CASSQSCRRKTSYEQYF; cdr3_nt: TGCGCCAGCAGTCAATCGTGTCGGAGGAAGACTTCCTACGAGCAGTACTTC
d_call: .; clone_size: .; v_call: TRBV21-1; j_call: TRBJ2-3; cdr3_aa: CASSSGTFEDTQYF; cdr3_nt: TGTGCCAGCAGCAGCGGGACTTTCGAAGATACGCAGTATTTT
d_call: TRBD2; clone_size: once; v_call: TRBV7-9; j_call: TRBJ2-3; cdr3_aa: CASSLSSGASTDTQYF; cdr3_nt: TGTGCCAGCAGCTTATCTAGCGGGGCAAGCACAGATACGCAGTATTTT
d_call: TRBD1; clone_size: once; v_call: TRBV7-3; j_call: TRBJ1-1; cdr3_aa: CASSLGTGYTEAFF; cdr3_nt: TGTGCCAGCAGCTTAGGGACAGGGTACACTGAAGCTTTCTTT
d_call: .; clone_size: .; v_call: TRBV7-2; j_call: TRBJ1-5; cdr3_aa: CASSLDIEGKPQHF; cdr3_nt: TGTGCCAGCAGCTTAGATATCGAGGGGAAGCCCCAGCATTTT
d_call: .; clone_size: .; v_call: TRBV6-5; j_call: TRBJ1-2; cdr3_aa: CATEGDYGYTF; cdr3_nt: TGTGCCACAGAGGGCGACTATGGCTACACCTTC
d_call: .; clone_size: .; v_call: TRBV7-2; j_call: TRBJ2-6; cdr3_aa: CASSVSGANVLTF; cdr3_nt: TGTGCCAGCAGCGTCTCTGGGGCCAACGTCCTGACTTTC
d_call: .; clone_size: .; v_call: TRBV19; j_call: TRBJ1-2; cdr3_aa: CASKKWGNYGYTF; cdr3_nt: TGTGCCAGTAAGAAGTGGGGGAACTATGGCTACACCTTC
d_call: .; clone_size: .; v_call: TRBV4-3; j_call: TRBJ1-2; cdr3_aa: CASSQEGMNHRSGYTF; cdr3_nt: TGCGCCAGCAGCCAAGAAGGGATGAATCACAGGTCTGGCTACACCTTC
d_call: .; clone_size: .; v_call: TRBV15; j_call: TRBJ1-2; cdr3_aa: CATSRDPGSHKLYGYTF; cdr3_nt: TGTGCCACCAGCAGAGATCCAGGGTCCCACAAGCTCTATGGCTACACCTTC
d_call: .; clone_size: .; v_call: TRBV9; j_call: TRBJ2-3; cdr3_aa: CASSVVGQASLTDTQYF; cdr3_nt: TGTGCCAGCAGCGTAGTAGGCCAAGCCTCCCTCACAGATACGCAGTATTTT
d_call: .; clone_size: .; v_call: TRBV7-3; j_call: TRBJ2-2; cdr3_aa: CASSVIGRNTGELFF; cdr3_nt: TGTGCCAGCAGCGTAATAGGAAGGAACACCGGGGAGCTGTTTTTT
d_call: .; clone_size: .; v_call: TRBV7-8; j_call: TRBJ2-2; cdr3_aa: CASSAKWGSNTGELFF; cdr3_nt: TGTGCCAGCTCAGCAAAGTGGGGGAGCAACACCGGGGAGCTGTTTTTT
d_call: .; clone_size: .; v_call: TRBV10-3; j_call: TRBJ1-2; cdr3_aa: CAISVRQETGYTF; cdr3_nt: TGTGCCATCAGTGTACGGCAGGAGACTGGCTACACCTTC
d_call: TRBD1; clone_size: .; v_call: TRBV27; j_call: TRBJ1-2; cdr3_aa: CASSSQGDYGYTF; cdr3_nt: TGTGCCAGCAGTTCACAGGGGGACTATGGCTACACCTTC
d_call: .; clone_size: .; v_call: TRBV5-1; j_call: TRBJ2-5; cdr3_aa: CASSLGAPVETQYF; cdr3_nt: TGCGCCAGCAGCTTGGGAGCCCCTGTCGAGACCCAGTACTTC
d_call: .; clone_size: .; v_call: TRBV10-3; j_call: TRBJ1-2; cdr3_aa: CAISDGRSYGYTF; cdr3_nt: TGTGCCATCAGTGACGGCAGGTCCTATGGCTACACCTTC
d_call: .; clone_size: .; v_call: TRBV11-2; j_call: TRBJ2-1; cdr3_aa: CASSLAPPRYPNEQFF; cdr3_nt: TGTGCCAGCAGCTTAGCCCCCCCGCGGTACCCTAATGAGCAGTTCTTC
d_call: TRBD1; clone_size: .; v_call: TRBV6-5; j_call: TRBJ1-2; cdr3_aa: CASRLDRAIGYTF; cdr3_nt: TGTGCCAGCAGATTAGACAGGGCGATTGGCTACACCTTC
d_call: .; clone_size: once; v_call: TRBV10-3; j_call: TRBJ2-4; cdr3_aa: CAISGGNAAKNIQYF; cdr3_nt: TGTGCCATCAGTGGGGGGAATGCGGCCAAAAACATTCAGTACTTC
d_call: .; clone_size: .; v_call: TRBV19; j_call: TRBJ1-2; cdr3_aa: CASSPGHGGYYGYTF; cdr3_nt: TGTGCCAGTAGTCCGGGACACGGGGGTTACTATGGCTACACCTTC
d_call: TRBD1; clone_size: .; v_call: TRBV5-4; j_call: TRBJ1-2; cdr3_aa: CASSTGTGSGYTF; cdr3_nt: TGTGCCAGCAGCACCGGGACAGGGAGCGGCTACACCTTC
d_call: .; clone_size: .; v_call: TRBV20-1; j_call: TRBJ2-4; cdr3_aa: CSAREKRQSYF; cdr3_nt: TGCAGTGCTAGAGAAAAGAGACAGTCCTACTTC
d_call: .; clone_size: once; v_call: TRBV4-3; j_call: TRBJ1-1; cdr3_aa: CASSQAAGTEAFF; cdr3_nt: TGCGCCAGCAGCCAAGCAGCCGGCACTGAAGCTTTCTTT
d_call: .; clone_size: .; v_call: TRBV21-1; j_call: TRBJ1-1; cdr3_aa: CASTKRTMNTEAFF; cdr3_nt: TGTGCCAGCACCAAACGGACTATGAACACTGAAGCTTTCTTT
d_call: .; clone_size: .; v_call: TRBV2; j_call: TRBJ1-1; cdr3_aa: CASSDSPGEAFF; cdr3_nt: TGTGCCAGCAGTGACAGTCCAGGAGAAGCTTTCTTT
d_call: .; clone_size: .; v_call: TRBV7-5; j_call: TRBJ1-5; cdr3_aa: CARSQRQGNQPQHF; cdr3_nt: TGTGCCAGAAGCCAACGACAGGGGAATCAGCCCCAGCATTTT
d_call: TRBD1; clone_size: once; v_call: TRBV15; j_call: TRBJ2-5; cdr3_aa: CATSRGDRLGETQYF; cdr3_nt: TGTGCCACCAGCAGAGGGGACAGACTGGGGGAGACCCAGTACTTC
d_call: TRBD1; clone_size: .; v_call: TRBV7-6; j_call: TRBJ2-7; cdr3_aa: CASSLEGAAYEQYF; cdr3_nt: TGTGCCAGCAGCTTAGAGGGGGCCGCTTACGAGCAGTACTTC